This entry is about one TCR beta chain. The sample originates from a study of T cell responses to AZD1222 COVID-19 vaccine. Assay: immunoSEQ multiplex PCR; the TCRdb copy retains only in-frame clones and omits some. The table has tens of thousands of clones, 88% seen once; the top ten hold about 6%. The CDR3 covers 16 residues. After removal of 4 bases from V and 7 bases from J, the junction contained 10 bases not matched to a gene. Germline lookup yields CDR1 LGHDT and CDR2 YNNKEL (reference sequence). The sequencing used peripheral blood, collected on day 0 of AZD1222 vaccination. This clonotype originated in an adult in good health. J is TRBJ2-2 and V is TRBV3-1 (or the pseudogene TRBV3-2); TRBD1 matches at 9 bases. The CDR3 DNA reads TGTGCCAGCAGCCCATCGGGACAGGGATTTGGCGGGGAGCTGTTTTTT. It codes for CASSPSGQGFGGELFF.